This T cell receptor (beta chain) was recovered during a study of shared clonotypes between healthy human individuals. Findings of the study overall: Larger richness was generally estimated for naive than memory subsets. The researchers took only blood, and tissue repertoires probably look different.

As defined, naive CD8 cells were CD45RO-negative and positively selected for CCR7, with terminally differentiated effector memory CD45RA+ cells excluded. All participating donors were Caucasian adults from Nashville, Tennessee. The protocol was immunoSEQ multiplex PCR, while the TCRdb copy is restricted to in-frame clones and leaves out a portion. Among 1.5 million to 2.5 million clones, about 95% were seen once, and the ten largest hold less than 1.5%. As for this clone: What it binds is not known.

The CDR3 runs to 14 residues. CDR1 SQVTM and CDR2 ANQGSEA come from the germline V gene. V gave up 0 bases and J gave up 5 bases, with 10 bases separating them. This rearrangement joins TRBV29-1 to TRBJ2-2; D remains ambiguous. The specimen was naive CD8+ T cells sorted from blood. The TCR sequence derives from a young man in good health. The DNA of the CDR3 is TGCAGCGTTGAAGATCCTAAGGAGACCGGGGAGCTGTTTTTT. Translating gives CSVEDPKETGELFF.